The 7 T cell receptor beta chains listed next were all sequenced from one sample in a study of T cell repertoires in cytomegalovirus infection. TCRdb processed the reads anew with MiXCR; each CDR3 protein has one entry. Of 230,000 or so distinct CDR3 sequences in the sample, less than 50% were seen once. No antigens are known for them. The sequencing here drew on CD8+ T cells from cultured PBMCs, taken from culture after CMV antigen stimulation. Source of these receptors: a human donor in good health (CMV status not recorded). Some clones in this sample may be carry-over from other donors' samples.

This clonotype has just a few counts. The rearrangement uses TRBV12-3 or TRBV12-4 and TRBJ2-4, with D hard to call. CDR3 length equals 16 residues. Trimming removed 6 bases from V and 2 bases from J, with 17 bases in between. The CDR3 coding sequence is TGTGCCAGCAGCTCGGCGGCAGGTGTTTCCAAAAACATTCAGTACTTC. As protein: CASSSAAGVSKNIQYF.

There are a few counts of this clonotype. In DNA, the CDR3 is TGTGCCAGCAGCGTAGTTGAGTGGGGAGCGGGCACTGAAGCTTTCTTT. This sequence encodes CASSVVEWGAGTEAFF. This chain joins TRBV9 and TRBJ1-1; D is undetermined. CDR3 length: 16 residues. V was clipped by 0 bases and J by 4 bases, with 16 bases between them. The germline gives CDR1 SGDLS, CDR2 YYNGEE.

This chain links TRBV5-4 with TRBJ2-3, with D perhaps matching TRBD1 or TRBD2 (5 bases each). Germline assignment: CDR1 SGHNT and CDR2 YYREEE (reference sequence). V was cut by 2 bases and J by 1 base, with 23 bases left in between. CDR3 length: 19 residues. CDR3 in DNA: TGTGCCAGCAGCTTTTGGGGACGAAACGATCTTGGTGGCACAGATACGCAGTATTTT. Translation: CASSFWGRNDLGGTDTQYF.

This clonotype was counted a few times. The chain is built from TRBV13 and TRBJ2-7, with TRBD2 matching over 9 bases. The CDR3 spans 15 residues. Losses at the gene ends were 3 bases for V and 4 bases for J; bases not matched to a gene: 7. Germline V lookup: CDR1 PRHDT, CDR2 FYEKMQ (reference sequence). The CDR3 sequence is CASSFGREGPYEQYF. The CDR3 DNA follows: TGTGCCAGCAGCTTTGGGCGGGAGGGCCCGTACGAGCAGTACTTC.

This clonotype occurred a few times. The chain has TRBV10-3 and TRBJ1-2; tentatively, D is TRBD1 (5 bases). V lost 1 base and J 0 bases, leaving 18 bases between the germline ends. This CDR3 has 18 amino acids. Germline CDR1 ENHRY, CDR2 SYGVKD. CDR3: CAISEFVGAPNSNYGYTF. DNA of the CDR3: TGTGCCATCAGTGAGTTCGTCGGGGCTCCCAACTCTAACTATGGCTACACCTTC.

The genes are TRBV29-1 and TRBJ2-7; TRBD1 aligns across 8 bases. The V segment lost 0 bases and the J segment 5 bases; nucleotides outside the gene matches: 3. CDR3 size: 13 residues. Germline values: CDR1 SQVTM, CDR2 ANQGSEA. The CDR3 spells CSVEEDRGNEQYF. As DNA, the CDR3 is TGCAGCGTTGAAGAAGACAGGGGCAACGAGCAGTACTTC.

CDR3 sequence (DNA): TGTGCCAGCAGCTTAGCCGAGGGTGAGCAGTTCTTC. Translation: CASSLAEGEQFF. The genes are TRBV11-3 and TRBJ2-1, with D maybe TRBD2 (5 bases). The ends were cut back, 1 base at V and 9 bases at J, with 7 bases in the middle. The length of the CDR3 is 12 residues. Germline-derived CDR1 and CDR2 are SGHNT and YENEEA. Full variable domain (outside the CDR3, taken from reference TRBV11-3 and TRBJ2-1): EAGVVQSPRYKIIEKKQPVAFWCNPISGHNTLYWYLQNLGQGPELLIRYENEEAVDDSQLPKDRFSAERLKGVDSTLKIQPAELGDSAVYLCASSLAEGEQFFGPGTRLTVL.